The present T cell receptor (beta chain) was sequenced within a study of T cell repertoires in cytomegalovirus infection. TCRdb reprocessed the reads via MiXCR and lists one record per CDR3 protein. The data show hundreds of thousands of distinct CDR3 sequences, with about 5.9% seen just once and about 6.3% held by the top ten. CDR1 and CDR2 from the germline V gene are MNHNS and SASEGT. The CDR3 loop spans 15 amino acids. Trimming at V came to 4 bases and at J to 6 bases, leaving 8 bases not matched to a gene. This clonotype was picked up many times. The sequence was obtained from a human donor in good health (CMV status not recorded). Some clones in this sample may be carry-over from other donors' samples. Sequenced: PBMCs. J is TRBJ2-1 and V is TRBV6-1; 8 bases map to TRBD2. CDR3 coding DNA: TGTGCCAGCAGTGGCTACCCGGGGGGGCCCAATGAGCAGTTCTTC. It yields the protein CASSGYPGGPNEQFF.